A single sample is the source of the 5 T cell receptor beta chains below, sequenced in a study of blood T cell repertoires in COVID-19. The data were produced by immunoSEQ multiplex PCR, yet TCRdb's version contains in-frame clones alone and is incomplete. The sample gives 210,000 or so clones, around 81% of which show up once; around 4% is in the top ten. Sequenced: PBMCs or T cells enriched from blood (not recorded which). These receptors were obtained from a man aged 25 to 40 with acute COVID-19.

Regarding this clone: One end of the junction does not line up with germline, which may come from a read error. This chain links TRBV28 with TRBJ1-2, with D unresolved. Germline V gene lookup returns CDR1 MDHEN and CDR2 SYDVKM. The CDR3 has 12 amino acids. The CDR3 nucleotides read TGTGCCAGCAGTTTGGTTGCTTCCTCAGTTCTCTTC. This gives the protein CASSLVASSVLF.

This chain connects TRBV27 to TRBJ1-3, with D uncertain. Germline lookup yields CDR1 MNHEY and CDR2 SMNVEV (reference sequence). The germline V and J ends were trimmed by 8 bases and 1 base, with 12 bases remaining between them. The CDR3 length is 14 residues. Here the CDR3 DNA reads TGTGCCAGCTTTGGAGGGCGTTCTGGAAACACCATATATTTT. Its translation: CASFGGRSGNTIYF.

The CDR3 bases are TGTGCCAGCAGTTCCGGGACTTTTGGTGAGCAGTTCTTC. The encoded protein is CASSSGTFGEQFF. The chain is built from TRBV27 and TRBJ2-1; perhaps TRBD2 as D (6 bases). Trimming took 4 bases from V and 9 from J, leaving 13 bases between them. Germline V lookup: CDR1 MNHEY, CDR2 SMNVEV (reference sequence). The CDR3 has 13 residues.

The chain joins TRBV6-5 to TRBJ2-7, with TRBD1 identical over 9 bases. J lost 4 bases, V lost 8 bases, and 6 bases had no gene match. There are 13 residues in the CDR3. Germline V gene data show CDR1 as MNHEY and CDR2 as SVGAGI. CDR3 coding DNA: TGTGCCAGCCATGGGACAGGGTCTTACGAGCAGTACTTC. Translating gives CASHGTGSYEQYF.

The chain couples TRBV7-2 to TRBJ1-2; the D is unclear. This CDR3 is 14 amino acids long. V was cut by 4 bases and J by 3 bases, with 12 bases left in between. CDR1 SGHTA and CDR2 FQGNSA come from the germline V gene. The CDR3, as DNA: TGTGCCAGCAGCTCGGCCGGGAGCTACTATGGCTACACCTTC. Translated, it gives CASSSAGSYYGYTF.